This T cell receptor beta chain was captured in a study of blood T cell repertoires in COVID-19. About the study: PBMCs, B-cell-depleted T cells, or T cells provided the cDNA or gDNA that made up the material.

Sequencing was performed with immunoSEQ multiplex PCR; in TCRdb, only in-frame clones are kept and a portion is missing. The sample lists 200,000 to 250,000 clones, 83% occurring once. The CDR3 consists of 14 residues. In germline, CDR1 is MGHRA, CDR2 YSYEKL. V was pared by 1 base and J by 5 bases, with 8 bases between. The material sequenced was peripheral blood. The chain has TRBV4-1 and TRBJ1-4; perhaps TRBD1 as D (5 bases). The clonotype was recovered from a human donor in a cohort sampled during active COVID-19. In DNA form, the CDR3 reads TGCGCCAGCAGCCAAGCGGGGGAGAATGAAAAACTGTTTTTT. This gives the protein CASSQAGENEKLFF.